These T cell receptor beta chains were read from a single sample in a study of cytomegalovirus exposure and HLA in healthy donors. The data were produced by immunoSEQ multiplex PCR, yet TCRdb's version contains in-frame clones alone and is incomplete. The sample holds over 150,000 clones, roughly 79% seen once. Sample: PBMCs. Receptor source: a male donor in good health and CMV-seropositive. CDR3s leave out the opening cysteine and the closing phenylalanine or tryptophan. Fields, in order: V gene, J gene, CDR3 length, CDR3 protein.

v_gene: TRBV5-1; j_gene: TRBJ2-1; len: 11; CDR3aa: ASSLEPVSEQF
v_gene: TRBV9; j_gene: TRBJ1-1; len: 15; CDR3aa: ASSPQSAASFGTEAF
v_gene: TRBV12-5; j_gene: TRBJ2-7; len: 12; CDR3aa: ASGSGQFSYEQY
v_gene: TRBV19; j_gene: TRBJ2-1; len: 14; CDR3aa: ASSIGTSGYYNEQF
v_gene: TRBV7-9; j_gene: TRBJ2-7; len: 13; CDR3aa: ASSFPGQGDYEQY
v_gene: TRBV15; j_gene: TRBJ2-3; len: 14; CDR3aa: ATSRDLGGGTDTQY
v_gene: TRBV30; j_gene: TRBJ1-5; len: 11; CDR3aa: AWSSGGNQPQH
v_gene: TRBV18; j_gene: TRBJ1-3; len: 12; CDR3aa: ASSSGAPGNTIY
v_gene: TRBV7-6; j_gene: TRBJ2-3; len: 14; CDR3aa: ASSPGGGAPTDTQY
v_gene: TRBV9; j_gene: TRBJ1-2; len: 12; CDR3aa: ASSGGGPNYGYT
v_gene: TRBV7-9; j_gene: TRBJ2-5; len: 12; CDR3aa: ASSPGPGSKTQY
v_gene: TRBV30; j_gene: TRBJ1-5; len: 11; CDR3aa: AWSVESNQPQH
v_gene: TRBV5-6; j_gene: TRBJ2-7; len: 13; CDR3aa: ASSLVGQASYEQY
v_gene: TRBV29-1; j_gene: TRBJ1-1; len: 13; CDR3aa: SVVPGQGSGTEAF
v_gene: TRBV30; j_gene: TRBJ2-7; len: 12; CDR3aa: AWSTGQPAYEQY
v_gene: TRBV5-4; j_gene: TRBJ2-1; len: 14; CDR3aa: ASSLGTSVGHNEQF
v_gene: TRBV10-3; j_gene: TRBJ2-1; len: 11; CDR3aa: AISIDSYNEQF
v_gene: TRBV2; j_gene: TRBJ1-6; len: 13; CDR3aa: ASSEGGSYNSPLH
v_gene: TRBV5-1; j_gene: TRBJ2-1; len: 13; CDR3aa: ASSLSGSSYNEQF
v_gene: TRBV6-5; j_gene: TRBJ2-3; len: 13; CDR3aa: ASSQSYSSVDTQY
v_gene: TRBV14; j_gene: TRBJ2-5; len: 13; CDR3aa: ASSPSTTGGETQY
v_gene: TRBV30; j_gene: TRBJ1-5; len: 13; CDR3aa: AWRPQGIHNQPQH
v_gene: TRBV6-1; j_gene: TRBJ1-1; len: 10; CDR3aa: ASSIRKREAF
v_gene: TRBV9; j_gene: TRBJ2-1; len: 9; CDR3aa: ASSASNEQF
v_gene: TRBV2; j_gene: TRBJ1-6; len: 10; CDR3aa: ASEQGHSPLH
v_gene: TRBV5-6; j_gene: TRBJ2-5; len: 14; CDR3aa: ASSLLQGPYQETQY
v_gene: TRBV6-1; j_gene: TRBJ1-3; len: 13; CDR3aa: ASSGSRVSGNTIY
v_gene: TRBV10-3; j_gene: TRBJ1-1; len: 12; CDR3aa: AISERGGNTEAF
v_gene: TRBV5-6; j_gene: TRBJ1-6; len: 13; CDR3aa: ASSSLGGANSPLH
v_gene: TRBV5-1; j_gene: TRBJ1-6; len: 12; CDR3aa: ASSLEQDNSPLH